Shown below are 27 T cell receptor beta chains from a single sample sequenced in a study of CD8 T cells in ankylosing spondylitis (dated by TCRdb to between 2016 and 2019). To prepare the library, 5' RACE was applied. Sequencing instrument: Illumina HiSeq 2500. TCRdb redid the processing of the public reads, applying fastp at Q25 and MiXCR, and retained in-frame beta chains. Rows are combined by CDR3 protein, so each entry shows the most common genes and DNA. Present in this sample are roughly 260,000 distinct CDR3 sequences, 20% of which were seen just once. The ten largest account for 7.8% of the sample. Material: blood, either unsorted or a sorted T cell fraction (not recorded which). The receptors originated from a male donor with ankylosing spondylitis or in good health (not recorded which).

This rearrangement joins TRBV28 to TRBJ2-2, with a possible D match to TRBD2 (5 bases). Trimming cost V 3 bases and J 12 bases, with 20 bases left between them. From germline, CDR1 is MDHEN and CDR2 SYDVKM. The CDR3 covers 15 residues. DNA of the CDR3: TGTGCCAGCAGTTTGCGGGTCACGGGGTTGGCCCAGCTGTTTTTT. It encodes CASSLRVTGLAQLFF.

The V call is TRBV3-1, the J call TRBJ2-1; D not certain. V lost 8 bases, J lost 9 bases, and 11 bases lay in between. The CDR3 has 11 residues. Germline CDR1 LGHDT, CDR2 YNNKEL (reference sequence). Here the CDR3 DNA reads TGTGCCAGCTCGGTGGGGATTGAGCAGTTCTTC. Translating gives CASSVGIEQFF.

This clonotype has only a few counts. This chain joins TRBV28 and TRBJ2-1, with TRBD2 matching over 10 bases. The CDR3 extends over 16 amino acids. J was trimmed by 4 bases and V by 6 bases; bases with no gene match: 9. The germline gives CDR1 MDHEN, CDR2 SYDVKM. The CDR3 coding sequence is TGTGCCAGCAGCACCACTTGGACTAGCGGTTACAATGAGCAGTTCTTC. Translating gives CASSTTWTSGYNEQFF.

This clonotype was counted at least ten times. Here the CDR3 DNA reads TGTGCCATCAGCCAGGGCCGCATGAACACTGAAGCTTTCTTT. Translation: CAISQGRMNTEAFF. The chain recombines TRBV10-3 with TRBJ1-1; D may be TRBD1 (5 bases). Germline V CDR1 and CDR2: ENHRY, SYGVKD. Deletions cut 6 bases from V and 0 bases from J, with 11 bases between. CDR3 size: 14 residues.

The DNA of the CDR3 is TGCGCCAGCAGCAGCGATGTAGGCGAGCCCCAGCATTTT. Translation: CASSSDVGEPQHF. The chain recombines TRBV5-1 with TRBJ1-5; D is ambiguous. The germline CDR1 and CDR2 sequences are SGHRS and YFSETQ. There are 13 residues in the CDR3. V was cut by 4 bases and J by 8 bases, with 13 bases left in between.

The chain couples TRBV24-1 to TRBJ2-1; 9 nucleotides match TRBD1. The CDR3 has 14 residues. The germline V gene encodes CDR1 KGHDR and CDR2 SFDVKD. J gave up 9 bases and V 0 bases, and 2 bases lay outside the gene matches. CDR3 amino acids: CATSDLDRGFEQFF. CDR3 DNA: TGTGCCACCAGTGATTTGGACAGGGGGTTTGAGCAGTTCTTC.

The chain has TRBV6-2 or TRBV6-3 and TRBJ1-1; 10 positions agree with TRBD1. The V gene end was trimmed by 6 bases and the J gene end by 0 bases; junction bases not matched to a gene: 4. Germline CDR1 is MNHEY and CDR2 is SVGEGT. The CDR3 is 15 amino acids. CDR3 sequence reads: CASRRTGGMNTEAFF. DNA of the CDR3: TGTGCCAGCAGAAGGACAGGGGGAATGAACACTGAAGCTTTCTTT.

This clonotype has a handful of counts. The CDR3 sequence: CSALLAGALAKNIQYF. The CDR3 nucleotides are TGCAGCGCTCTCCTAGCGGGAGCCTTAGCCAAAAACATTCAGTACTTC. The chain recombines TRBV20-1 with TRBJ2-4; 10 bases match TRBD2. The CDR3 sequence is 16 residues long. Germline V lookup: CDR1 DFQATT, CDR2 SNEGSKA (reference sequence).

There are a few counts of this clonotype. The genes are TRBV5-5 and TRBJ2-3, with 8 bases aligning to TRBD1. CDR3 length: 16 amino acids. The V gene's germline CDR1 is SGHKS and CDR2 YYEKEE (reference sequence). After removal of 4 bases from V and 0 bases from J, the junction contained 7 bases not matched to a gene. For the CDR3, the DNA is TGTGCCAGCAGCCTCGGGACAGGATACAGCACAGATACGCAGTATTTT. It yields the protein CASSLGTGYSTDTQYF.

With regard to this clonotype: A junction boundary mismatches the germline segment, possibly from a read error. The J gene is TRBJ1-2, the V gene TRBV6-6; possibly TRBD1 for D (6 bases). Per the germline V gene, CDR1 is MNHNY and CDR2 is SVGAGI (reference sequence). The CDR3 runs to 12 residues. CDR3 sequence reads: CASGYRAYGYTF. The DNA of the CDR3 is TGTGCCAGCGGTTACAGGGCCTATGGCTACACCTTC.

This clonotype was recorded at least ten times. The V and J genes are TRBV12-3 or TRBV12-4 and TRBJ2-5; D possibly corresponds to TRBD2 (6 bases). This CDR3 comprises 14 residues. The V end lost 3 bases, the J end lost 5 bases, and 13 bases lay between the germline ends. CDR3 nucleotide sequence: TGTGCCAGCAGTTTCCCGGGAGCGGGTGAGACCCAGTACTTC. Its protein is CASSFPGAGETQYF.

The chain links TRBV5-6 to TRBJ1-1, with D perhaps matching TRBD1 (6 bases). Between the trimmed V and J ends, which lost 1 base and 6 bases, there was a span of 19 bases. This CDR3 has 16 amino acids. CDR1 is SGHDT and CDR2 is YYEEEE in the germline V gene. Here the CDR3 DNA reads TGTGCCAGCAGCTTGCGGGGAGCACAGGGACGGGCTGAAGCTTTCTTT. It specifies CASSLRGAQGRAEAFF.

The chain joins TRBV6-5 to TRBJ1-2; 9 bases line up with TRBD1. The CDR3 consists of 16 residues. V lost 1 base to trimming and J lost 4 bases; unmatched junction nucleotides: 7. CDR1 and CDR2 from the germline V gene are MNHEY and SVGAGI. Here the CDR3 DNA reads TGTGCCAGCAGTTACTACATGACAGGGGGAAGCTATGGCTACACCTTC. Translation: CASSYYMTGGSYGYTF.

In its sample, this clonotype was seen many times. V is TRBV6-5 and J is TRBJ2-1; D is unclear. V was shortened by 0 bases and J by 6 bases, with 9 bases between the two germline ends. Germline V gene sequence: CDR1 MNHEY, CDR2 SVGAGI. The CDR3 has 14 amino acids. CDR3 residues: CASSYSSGLNEQFF. The CDR3 bases are TGTGCCAGCAGTTACTCGTCAGGTCTCAATGAGCAGTTCTTC.

As concerns this clonotype: One junction end does not reproduce the germline sequence, and a read error may be involved. The chain has TRBV28 and TRBJ1-5; no firm D call. Germline values: CDR1 MDHEN, CDR2 SYDVKM. CDR3 length equals 14 residues. CDR3 DNA: TGTGTCAGCAGTTTAGGTAGCAGAGCTCAGCCCCAGCATTTT. This encodes CVSSLGSRAQPQHF.

This clonotype occurred many times. CDR3 loop: CASSPGTGLSEQFF. The CDR3 coding sequence is TGTGCCAGCTCACCTGGAACAGGGTTAAGTGAGCAGTTCTTC. The chain uses TRBV18 and TRBJ2-1, with D maybe TRBD1 (6 bases). The V end was cut by 3 bases, the J end by 9 bases, with 15 bases between. Germline V lookup: CDR1 KGHSH, CDR2 LQKENI. This CDR3 spans 14 amino acids.

This clonotype was seen a handful of times. The V call is TRBV5-1, the J call TRBJ2-5; TRBD1 might be the D (5 bases). Germline assignment: CDR1 SGHRS and CDR2 YFSETQ. V was cut by 4 bases and J by 4 bases, with 20 bases left in between. This CDR3 spans 16 amino acids. In DNA, the CDR3 is TGCGCCAGCAGCCACCCGTTTGGGGCCGGTGGAGAGACCCAGTACTTC. Translated: CASSHPFGAGGETQYF.

At least ten counts were recorded for this clonotype. The gene calls are TRBV10-3 and TRBJ2-3, with D unclear. The CDR3 contains 16 residues. The V end was cut by 3 bases, the J end by 4 bases, with 17 bases between. Looked up from germline, CDR1 is ENHRY and CDR2 is SYGVKD. CDR3 DNA: TGTGCCATCAGTGAAAGGATAGCCGCCCCCGCAGATACGCAGTATTTT. It codes for CAISERIAAPADTQYF.

The V gene is TRBV2, the J gene TRBJ2-1; D is unresolved. CDR1 is SNHLY, CDR2 FYNNEI, per germline. The CDR3 covers 14 residues. V lost 4 bases and J 4 bases, leaving 11 bases between the germline ends. CDR3 DNA sequence: TGTGCCAGCAGTGTCCTAGACACATACAATGAGCAGTTCTTC. Translating it yields CASSVLDTYNEQFF.

The chain joins TRBV18 to TRBJ2-1, with unresolved D. Germline CDR1 and CDR2: KGHSH and LQKENI. The V end was cut by 0 bases, the J end by 5 bases, with 14 bases between. CDR3 length: 16 residues. In DNA form, the CDR3 reads TGTGCCAGCTCACCACCGGTAAACCCGGTAGACAATGAGCAGTTCTTC. Residues: CASSPPVNPVDNEQFF.

The chain uses TRBV20-1 and TRBJ1-2; TRBD1 aligns across 8 bases. Germline V gives CDR1 DFQATT, CDR2 SNEGSKA (reference sequence). The CDR3 totals 15 residues. The junction had 7 bases not matched to a gene; V was cut back by 4 bases and J by 0 bases. The CDR3, as DNA: TGCAGTGCTACCACAGGGGGGCTCGCTAACTATGGCTACACCTTC. This translates into CSATTGGLANYGYTF.

This clonotype was seen more than once but under ten times. This sequence may be a read error, since a much larger clone differs from it by one base. The rearrangement joins TRBV5-1 to TRBJ1-5; D unresolved. V was clipped by 0 bases and J by 1 base, with 8 bases between them. The CDR3 length is 15 residues. CDR1 and CDR2 from the germline V gene are SGHRS and YFSETQ. CDR3: CASSLEGKSNQPQHF. The CDR3 region has the DNA TGCGCCAGCAGCTTGGAAGGGAAAAGCAATCAGCCCCAGCATTTT.

This clonotype was picked up many times. The V gene is TRBV12-3 or TRBV12-4, the J gene TRBJ1-4; D remains ambiguous. This CDR3 contains 14 residues. The V gene lost 6 bases and the J gene lost 9 bases, with 17 bases spanning the gap. The CDR3 spells CASSHRFGLKKLFF. The CDR3 DNA reads TGTGCCAGCAGCCACCGGTTCGGCCTGAAAAAACTGTTTTTT.

The V call is TRBV9, the J call TRBJ2-7; D is ambiguous. Per the germline V gene, CDR1 is SGDLS and CDR2 is YYNGEE. The CDR3 contains 13 residues. V lost 5 bases, J lost 3 bases, and 12 bases lay in between. The CDR3 DNA sequence: TGTGCCAGCAGGGATCCTGGGCTCTACGAGCAGTACGTC. Its protein product is CASRDPGLYEQYV.

The rearrangement uses TRBV6-5 and TRBJ1-1, with 8 bases matching TRBD1. V shed 4 bases, J shed 1 base, and the junction held 5 bases outside the gene matches. The CDR3 is 15 residues long. The V gene's germline CDR1 is MNHEY and CDR2 SVGAGI. In DNA form, the CDR3 reads TGTGCCAGCAGTTTCAGGGGGCAGGAGAACACTGAAGCTTTCTTT. The encoded protein is CASSFRGQENTEAFF.

The chain couples TRBV6-1 to TRBJ2-4, with a possible D match to TRBD2 (5 bases). V was clipped by 6 bases and J by 0 bases, with 12 bases between them. The germline V gene encodes CDR1 MNHNS and CDR2 SASEGT. This CDR3 contains 15 residues. The CDR3 loop is CASRARGLAKNIQYF. The CDR3 DNA reads TGTGCCAGCAGAGCGAGAGGGTTAGCCAAAAACATTCAGTACTTC.

The gene calls are TRBV12-3 or TRBV12-4 and TRBJ1-2, with a weak D call TRBD1 (6 bases). V was pared by 6 bases and J by 1 base, with 21 bases between. The CDR3 is 17 residues long. CDR3 in amino acids: CASSPTGPVGGNYGYTF. Written as DNA, the CDR3 is TGTGCCAGCAGCCCGACAGGTCCGGTAGGGGGTAACTATGGCTACACCTTC.